Below, one T cell receptor beta chain is given with its context. Its target is not known. This sample is drawn from a study of T cell repertoires in cytomegalovirus infection. Study summary: Epitope selection comprised recently identified HLA-C-restricted CMV epitopes and well-studied HLA-B-restricted CMV epitopes. Indicated by public TCR beta signatures were CMV infection and matching HLA type.

CDR1 MNHEY and CDR2 SMNVEV come from the germline V gene (reference sequence). V was trimmed by 5 bases and J by 3 bases, leaving 13 bases between them. CDR3 length: 14 residues. Via MiXCR, TCRdb re-called the reads, giving one row per CDR3 protein. Found here are around 71,000 distinct CDR3 sequences, 20% of them singletons; the top ten hold about 72%. Findings and limits, study-wide: The ex vivo response was dominated by HLA-C-restricted CMV-specific TCR beta clonotypes. Carriage of CMV together with the relevant HLA was identifiable through cumulative public TCR beta family frequency.

Source: CD8+ T cells from cultured PBMCs, taken from culture after CMV antigen stimulation. The TCR was taken from a human donor in good health (CMV status not recorded). Some clones in this sample may be carry-over from other donors' samples. This chain connects TRBV27 to TRBJ2-5; D gene uncertain. In nucleotides, the CDR3 is TGTGCCAGCAGTCACCGGTGGGGAAAAGAGACCCAGTACTTC. Amino acid sequence: CASSHRWGKETQYF.